Listed below are T cell receptor beta chains from one sample, sequenced in a study of shared clonotypes between healthy human individuals. Clones were sequenced by immunoSEQ multiplex PCR, and TCRdb holds only the in-frame ones, with some missing. The sample shows about 2.1 million clones, approximately 94% of them seen only once. The sequencing sample was made of naive CD8+ T cells from PBMCs. The origin of the receptors is a man aged 18 to 30 in good health. Some clones in this sample may be carry-over from other donors' samples. Each CDR3 is given with its conserved first and last residue. A D gene is named only where the DNA matches it firmly. Rows give clone size only sometimes, using once, few, many, or a class for an expanded clone.

abundance	v_gene	len	d_gene	j_gene	CDR3nt	CDR3aa
.	TRBV19	16	.	TRBJ2-7	TGTGCCAGTAGTATAGATCTACAGCAGATCCCCTACGAGCAGTACTTC	CASSIDLQQIPYEQYF
.	TRBV27	14	TRBD1	TRBJ1-2	TGTGCCAGCAGTTCCGGACAGGGGGCGCGGGGCTACACCTTC	CASSSGQGARGYTF
.	TRBV5-1	13	.	TRBJ2-2	TGCGCCAGCAGCTACGAGGTGGCCGGGGAGCTGTTTTTT	CASSYEVAGELFF
few	TRBV4-1	15	.	TRBJ1-1	TGCGCCAGCAGCCAAGAGTACAGAGAGTACACTGAAGCTTTCTTT	CASSQEYREYTEAFF
.	TRBV13	13	.	TRBJ2-5	TGTGCCAGCAGCTTAGGCGGATCAGAGACCCAGTACTTC	CASSLGGSETQYF
.	TRBV4-1	15	.	TRBJ2-7	TGCGCCAGCAGCCAAGGGGGGACTGGACTCTACGAGCAGTACTTC	CASSQGGTGLYEQYF
.	TRBV15	16	.	TRBJ1-5	TGTGCCACCAGCACCCCGGTCAAAGGGGACGCGGGGGCCCAGCATTTT	CATSTPVKGDAGAQHF
.	TRBV19	13	TRBD1	TRBJ2-7	TGTGCCAGTAGTTTCAGGGGGCTCTACGAGCAGTACTTC	CASSFRGLYEQYF
.	TRBV6-1	16	TRBD2	TRBJ2-7	TGTGCCAGCAGTGACACGGAACTAGCGGGAGCTGGTGAGCAGTACTTC	CASSDTELAGAGEQYF
.	TRBV30	14	.	TRBJ1-2	TGTGCCTGGAGTGGATCGCTTACTTTGGGGGCCGACACCTTC	CAWSGSLTLGADTF
.	TRBV7-9	12	.	TRBJ2-7	TGTGCCAGCAGCTTAACTAGAGGTGAGCAGTACTTC	CASSLTRGEQYF
.	TRBV11-2	14	.	TRBJ1-2	TGTGCCAGCAGCCTTAGTAGGGGCCTCTATGGCTACACCTTC	CASSLSRGLYGYTF
.	TRBV6-5	15	.	TRBJ1-1	TGTGCCAACAGTTACGACACAGGACGGAACACTGAAGCTTTCTTT	CANSYDTGRNTEAFF
.	TRBV9	15	TRBD2	TRBJ2-5	TGTGCCAGCAGCTCCAAATCCGGGACTAGCGGAGTGCAGTACTTC	CASSSKSGTSGVQYF
.	TRBV28	14	TRBD1	TRBJ1-2	TGTGCCAGCAGTTTAGGACAGGGGGTCGGGGGCTACACCTTC	CASSLGQGVGGYTF
.	TRBV4-1	15	.	TRBJ2-1	TGCGCCAGCAGCCACGACAAAAGTTCCTACAATGAGCAGTTCTTC	CASSHDKSSYNEQFF
.	TRBV5-6	16	TRBD1	TRBJ1-1	TGTGCCAGCAGCCCCAAAAGGACAGGCCGGGGCACTGAAGCTTTCTTT	CASSPKRTGRGTEAFF
few	TRBV7-9	13	.	TRBJ1-1	TGTGCCAGCAGCGCAACAGGGAACACTGAAGCTTTCTTT	CASSATGNTEAFF
.	TRBV4-3	18	.	TRBJ1-1	TGCGCCAGCAGCCAAGACTTCGAGGACGGGAGACTGAACACTGAAGCTTTCTTT	CASSQDFEDGRLNTEAFF
.	TRBV10-3	14	TRBD1	TRBJ2-7	TGTGCCATCAGTGACCCCGGGACAGCAAACGAGCAGTACTTC	CAISDPGTANEQYF
.	TRBV27	14	TRBD1	TRBJ2-7	TGTGCCAGCAGTTCCCGGGGACAGGGATACGAGCAGTACTTC	CASSSRGQGYEQYF
.	TRBV11-2	14	.	TRBJ1-4	TGTGCCAGCAGCTTAGGGGGACCGAATGAAAAACTGTTTTTT	CASSLGGPNEKLFF
.	TRBV27	17	.	TRBJ1-2	TGTGCCAGCAGTATAAATTGGTACAGCGCAGCTAACTATGGCTACACCTTC	CASSINWYSAANYGYTF
.	TRBV4-3	17	TRBD2	TRBJ2-3	TGCGCCAGCAGCCAAGCCCTCCAGCGGGAGAGGCCCGATACGCAGTATTTT	CASSQALQRERPDTQYF
.	TRBV4-2	16	TRBD2	TRBJ2-1	TGTGCCAGCACACGACTAGCGGGAGATAGGTACAATGAGCAGTTCTTC	CASTRLAGDRYNEQFF
.	TRBV19	15	.	TRBJ2-1	TGTGCCAGTAAGTTTACAGCGAGCTCCTACAATGAGCAGTTCTTC	CASKFTASSYNEQFF
.	TRBV7-8	15	.	TRBJ2-3	TGTGCCAGCAGCTCAGCCGAGATTAGCACAGATACGCAGTATTTT	CASSSAEISTDTQYF
.	TRBV5-6	17	.	TRBJ1-1	TGTGCCAGCAGCTTGGTTTTGTGGGGCGAGAGGAACACTGAAGCTTTCTTT	CASSLVLWGERNTEAFF
.	TRBV15	18	TRBD1	TRBJ1-5	TGTGCCACCAGCAGAGACAGGGAAGGCAGGGGGAGGAATCAGCCCCAGCATTTT	CATSRDREGRGRNQPQHF
.	TRBV27	17	TRBD1	TRBJ2-3	TGTGCCAGCAGTTTGGACAGGGACGGAGTTGGGACAGATACGCAGTATTTT	CASSLDRDGVGTDTQYF
.	TRBV7-6	16	TRBD2	TRBJ2-3	TGTGCCAGCAGCGGAAGACTAGCGGGAGTAGGAGATACGCAGTATTTT	CASSGRLAGVGDTQYF
.	TRBV14	13	.	TRBJ1-5	TGTGCCAGCAGCCAAGGGTTGAGTCAGCCCCAGCATTTT	CASSQGLSQPQHF
.	TRBV28	14	.	TRBJ1-2	TGTGCCAGCCGCAGTCGAGGTTGGGGCTATGGCTACACCTTC	CASRSRGWGYGYTF
.	TRBV5-4	13	.	TRBJ1-4	TGTGCCAGCAGCACCGCAACTAATGAAAAACTGTTTTTT	CASSTATNEKLFF
.	TRBV6-5	14	.	TRBJ2-3	TGTGCCAGCAGTCTTAGCGGTACTCAAGATACGCAGTATTTT	CASSLSGTQDTQYF
.	TRBV4-3	13	.	TRBJ2-7	TGCGCCAGCAGCTATGGCCCCGCGTACGAGCAGTACTTC	CASSYGPAYEQYF
.	TRBV7-6	15	TRBD2	TRBJ2-5	TGTGCCAGCAGCCGGACTAGCGGTAATCAAGAGACCCAGTACTTC	CASSRTSGNQETQYF
.	TRBV27	14	.	TRBJ1-5	TGTGCCAGCAGACGTGGGGGGGGCAATCAGCCCCAGCATTTT	CASRRGGGNQPQHF
.	TRBV14	12	.	TRBJ1-2	TGTGCCAGCAGCCCCGGTGGCTATGGCTACACCTTC	CASSPGGYGYTF
.	TRBV27	16	TRBD1	TRBJ1-4	TGTGCCAGCAGGGGTGCCTGGGACAGCCAATTTGAAAAACTGTTTTTT	CASRGAWDSQFEKLFF
.	TRBV15	13	.	TRBJ1-1	TGTGCCACCAGCCACAAGGGGCGGCTTGAAGCTTTCTTT	CATSHKGRLEAFF
.	TRBV9	14	TRBD1	TRBJ2-1	TGTGCCAGCAGCGGAGAGGGACAGTACAATGAGCAGTTCTTC	CASSGEGQYNEQFF
once	TRBV6-5	15	TRBD1	TRBJ2-4	TGTGCCAGCAGTTACTCTCGGACAGGGAAAAACATTCAGTACTTC	CASSYSRTGKNIQYF
.	TRBV5-4	14	TRBD2	TRBJ2-5	TGTGCCAGCAAGGAGCGGGAAGCTCTCGAGACCCAGTACTTC	CASKEREALETQYF
.	TRBV27	17	TRBD2	TRBJ2-1	TGTGCCAGCAGTTTGGGGGGACTAGCGGTGGCCTACAATGAGCAGTTCTTC	CASSLGGLAVAYNEQFF
.	TRBV9	14	.	TRBJ2-5	TGTGCCAGCAGCGGAAGAGGGAGTGGAGAGACCCAGTACTTC	CASSGRGSGETQYF